Listed here are 3 T cell receptor beta chains from one sample, sequenced in a study of chronic HIV infection and antiretroviral therapy. TCRdb called the 5' RACE reads again in MiXCR, with one record for every CDR3 protein. The table records 40,000 to 50,000 distinct CDR3 sequences, 15% to 20% of them present only once. Sequenced input: peripheral blood. The receptors were gathered from an adult who had HIV and had not received antiretroviral therapy, or was an uninfected healthy control (not recorded which).

This clonotype turned up a few times. The CDR3, as DNA: TGTGCCACCGGGGGCAGAAATTCACCCCTCCACTTT. It codes for CATGGRNSPLHF. The chain recombines TRBV24-1 with TRBJ1-6; a weak D match, TRBD1 (6 bases). V was clipped by 9 bases and J by 7 bases, with 9 bases between them. Germline V gives CDR1 KGHDR, CDR2 SFDVKD. The CDR3 contains 12 residues.

This sequence joins TRBV28 and TRBJ1-1; 8 bases align to TRBD1. The V gene's germline CDR1 is MDHEN and CDR2 SYDVKM. CDR3 length: 13 residues. V dropped 5 bases and J dropped 10; count of bases not matched to a gene: 9. The CDR3 nucleotides read TGTGCCAGCAGTCCGAGGACAGGGCGGGTAGCTTTCTTT. Protein sequence: CASSPRTGRVAFF.

The V call is TRBV28, the J call TRBJ2-7; no clear D gene. The V gene's germline CDR1 is MDHEN and CDR2 SYDVKM. The V and J ends lost 3 bases and 5 bases respectively, with 17 bases between them. This CDR3 has 15 amino acids. The CDR3 DNA reads as TGTGCCAGCAGTTTTACGAGACTGGCAGCCCACGAGCAGTACTTC. Protein: CASSFTRLAAHEQYF. Using reference TRBV28 and TRBJ2-7 for the parts outside the CDR3, the full variable domain is DVKVTQSSRYLVKRTGEKVFLECVQDMDHENMFWYRQDPGLGLRLIYFSYDVKMKEKGDIPEGYSVSREKKERFSLILESASTNQTSMYLCASSFTRLAAHEQYFGPGTRLTVT.